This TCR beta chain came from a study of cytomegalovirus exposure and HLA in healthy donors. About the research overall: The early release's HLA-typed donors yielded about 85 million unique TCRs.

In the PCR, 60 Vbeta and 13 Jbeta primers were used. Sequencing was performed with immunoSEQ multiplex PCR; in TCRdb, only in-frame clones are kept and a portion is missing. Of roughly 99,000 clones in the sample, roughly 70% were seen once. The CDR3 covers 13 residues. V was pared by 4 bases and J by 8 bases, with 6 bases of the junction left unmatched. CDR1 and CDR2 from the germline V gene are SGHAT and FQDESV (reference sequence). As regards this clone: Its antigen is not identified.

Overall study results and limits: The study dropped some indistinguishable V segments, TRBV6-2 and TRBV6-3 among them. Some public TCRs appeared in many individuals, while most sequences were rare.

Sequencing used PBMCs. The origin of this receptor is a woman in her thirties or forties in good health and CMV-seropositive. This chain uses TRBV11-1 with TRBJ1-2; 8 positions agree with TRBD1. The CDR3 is CASSSGTGQGYTF. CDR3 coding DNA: TGTGCCAGCAGCTCCGGGACAGGTCAAGGCTACACCTTC.